This T cell receptor beta chain originates from a study of blood T cell repertoires in COVID-19. Study context: In each case, the material was cDNA or gDNA derived from T cells, B-cell-depleted T cells, or PBMCs.

Produced via immunoSEQ multiplex PCR; TCRdb's table is partial and in-frame only. The profile shows 95,000 to 150,000 clones, about 83% of them singletons. Specimen: peripheral blood. This TCR derives from a man between 60 and 70 years old with acute or convalescent COVID-19.

As DNA, the CDR3 is TGTGCCAGCAGTTTGGAGGGTTCTGGAAACACCATATATTTT. Translated: CASSLEGSGNTIYF. The chain joins TRBV28 to TRBJ1-3; D call uncertain. CDR3 length: 14 amino acids. V was shortened by 3 bases and J by 1 base, with 7 bases between the two germline ends. The V gene's germline CDR1 is MDHEN and CDR2 SYDVKM.